The rows below give T cell receptor beta chains drawn from one sample of a study of beta chain features in type 1 diabetes. Method: immunoSEQ multiplex PCR; TCRdb's copy keeps in-frame clones and lacks some. The data show 350,000 to 450,000 clones, with roughly 16% seen just once and under 0.02% held by the top ten. The sequenced material came from naive CD4+ T cells from blood. These receptors originate from a woman younger than 35 in good health. Each CDR3 is given with its conserved first and last residue. The D gene is left open where the match is weak. Rows may omit the clone size; those that give it use once, few, many or a size class.

d_gene	v_gene	abundance	j_gene	CDR3aa	CDR3nt
TRBD1	TRBV7-9	.	TRBJ2-2	CAAPPGRGPGELFF	TGTGCCGCGCCCCCAGGCAGGGGGCCCGGGGAGCTGTTTTTT
TRBD1	TRBV5-4	few	TRBJ1-5	CASSSSGTGNQPQHF	TGTGCCAGCAGCTCCTCCGGGACAGGGAATCAGCCCCAGCATTTT
TRBD2	TRBV11-1	.	TRBJ2-1	CASSNLLAGDYNEQFF	TGTGCCAGCAGCAACCTACTAGCGGGAGATTACAATGAGCAGTTCTTC
TRBD1	TRBV7-9	few	TRBJ2-7	CASSPDRAAYEQYF	TGTGCCAGCAGCCCCGACAGGGCGGCCTACGAGCAGTACTTC
TRBD2	TRBV4-1	.	TRBJ2-4	CASSQIAGKNIQYF	TGCGCCAGCAGCCAAATAGCGGGAAAAAACATTCAGTACTTC
.	TRBV2	few	TRBJ1-5	CASLGGSSNQPQHF	TGTGCCTCCCTCGGAGGGAGCAGCAATCAGCCCCAGCATTTT
.	TRBV25-1	.	TRBJ2-7	CASIPDSGRYEQYF	TGTGCCAGCATTCCGGACAGCGGACGCTACGAGCAGTACTTC
.	TRBV28	.	TRBJ2-1	CASTPGDYSYNEQFF	TGTGCCAGCACCCCCGGGGATTACTCCTACAATGAGCAGTTCTTC
TRBD1	TRBV7-2	.	TRBJ2-5	CASSLVGTGKETQYF	TGTGCCAGCAGCTTAGTCGGGACAGGGAAAGAGACCCAGTACTTC
.	TRBV29-1	few	TRBJ2-3	CSGEEDTQYF	TGCAGCGGGGAGGAAGATACGCAGTATTTT
TRBD2	TRBV4-3	.	TRBJ2-3	CASSRVVLGLAGVDTQYF	TGCGCCAGCAGCCGAGTTGTCCTGGGACTAGCGGGAGTAGATACGCAGTATTTT
TRBD2	TRBV15	.	TRBJ2-2	CATSREGWGLAGKYTGELFF	TGTGCCACCAGCAGAGAGGGTTGGGGACTAGCGGGAAAGTACACCGGGGAGCTGTTTTTT
TRBD2	TRBV29-1	.	TRBJ2-7	CSGSTGTSVGEQYF	TGCAGCGGTTCGACCGGGACTAGCGTGGGGGAGCAGTACTTC
.	TRBV30	.	TRBJ2-7	CAWSPTGRYQEQYF	TGTGCCTGGAGCCCGACAGGGAGGTATCAAGAGCAGTACTTC
.	TRBV7-3	few	TRBJ2-1	CASSPSAAADEQFF	TGTGCCAGCAGCCCCAGTGCGGCGGCGGATGAGCAGTTCTTC
.	TRBV4-1	few	TRBJ1-5	CASSHFWKGESNQPQHF	TGCGCCAGCAGCCACTTTTGGAAGGGAGAGAGCAATCAGCCCCAGCATTTT
.	TRBV5-1	.	TRBJ1-1	CASRPTVLEAFF	TGCGCCAGCAGACCGACAGTACTCGAAGCTTTCTTT
TRBD1	TRBV7-9	few	TRBJ1-1	CASSWTGDTEAFF	TGTGCCAGCAGCTGGACAGGGGACACTGAAGCTTTCTTT
.	TRBV7-2	few	TRBJ2-5	CASSQLAGETQYF	TGTGCCAGCAGCCAACTAGCTGGAGAGACCCAGTACTTC
.	TRBV29-1	.	TRBJ1-2	CSVDFLKGLHGYTF	TGCAGCGTTGACTTCTTGAAGGGACTCCATGGCTACACCTTC
.	TRBV5-4	.	TRBJ2-7	CASSSFFAYEQYF	TGTGCCAGCAGCTCCTTTTTCGCCTACGAGCAGTACTTC
.	TRBV28	few	TRBJ2-7	CASSSGDLREQYF	TGTGCCAGCAGCTCCGGGGATTTGCGGGAGCAGTACTTC
TRBD2	TRBV30	few	TRBJ2-1	CAWNPTSRRSNEQFF	TGTGCCTGGAACCCGACTAGCCGGAGGTCAAATGAGCAGTTCTTC
TRBD1	TRBV5-1	.	TRBJ1-2	CASSWSVQGAGYGYTF	TGCGCCAGCAGCTGGAGTGTCCAGGGGGCAGGGTATGGCTACACCTTC
.	TRBV7-3	.	TRBJ2-1	CASSFETANNEQFF	TGTGCCAGCAGCTTCGAGACAGCTAACAATGAGCAGTTCTTC
TRBD2	TRBV28	few	TRBJ2-1	CASSLSASGYNEQFF	TGTGCCAGCAGTTTATCGGCTAGCGGTTACAATGAGCAGTTCTTC
TRBD1	TRBV11-2	.	TRBJ1-1	CASSPLTGTEAFF	TGTGCCAGCAGCCCCTTGACAGGGACTGAAGCTTTCTTT
TRBD2	TRBV28	.	TRBJ2-7	CASSPWTSGRAYEQYF	TGTGCCAGCAGTCCCTGGACTAGCGGGAGGGCCTACGAGCAGTACTTC
.	TRBV9	.	TRBJ2-1	CASSVAVGGSYNEQFF	TGTGCCAGCAGCGTAGCTGTGGGGGGCTCCTACAATGAGCAGTTCTTC
TRBD1	TRBV29-1	.	TRBJ2-2	CSVARTGATGELFF	TGCAGCGTTGCCAGGACAGGGGCCACCGGGGAGCTGTTTTTT
TRBD2	TRBV28	.	TRBJ2-3	CASSSPASGRDTDTQYF	TGTGCCAGCAGTTCCCCTGCTAGCGGGAGGGACACAGATACGCAGTATTTT
.	TRBV30	few	TRBJ2-2	CAWSVQTGGELFF	TGTGCCTGGAGTGTACAAACGGGCGGGGAGCTGTTTTTT
.	TRBV5-4	few	TRBJ2-7	CASSLSGYEQYF	TGTGCCAGCAGCTTGTCCGGCTACGAGCAGTACTTC
.	TRBV6-1	.	TRBJ1-1	CASSRAEDTEAFF	TGTGCCAGCAGCAGGGCCGAGGACACTGAAGCTTTCTTT
TRBD1	TRBV30	.	TRBJ1-3	CAWSPGQGAGNTIYF	TGTGCCTGGAGCCCGGGACAGGGTGCTGGAAACACCATATATTTT
TRBD1	TRBV23-1	.	TRBJ2-5	CASSHSGQGGLETQYF	TGCGCCAGCAGTCATTCTGGACAGGGAGGTTTGGAGACCCAGTACTTC
TRBD2	TRBV11-2	few	TRBJ2-3	CASSPSGLTDTQYF	TGTGCCAGCAGCCCTAGCGGCCTCACAGATACGCAGTATTTT
.	TRBV18	few	TRBJ2-5	CASSPLEGVVETQYF	TGTGCCAGCTCACCACTCGAAGGGGTTGTAGAGACCCAGTACTTC
.	TRBV6-5	few	TRBJ2-3	CASTRTGGPGTQYF	TGTGCCAGCACCAGGACAGGAGGGCCGGGTACGCAGTATTTT
TRBD2	TRBV6-6	few	TRBJ2-3	CASDLAGGRGTQYF	TGTGCCAGCGATCTGGCGGGGGGGCGGGGTACGCAGTATTTT
.	TRBV2	few	TRBJ2-3	CASLRTADSVTDTQYF	TGTGCCAGCCTCAGGACTGCAGACTCCGTCACAGATACGCAGTATTTT
.	TRBV5-1	.	TRBJ2-1	CASSLAAGPPGNEQFF	TGCGCCAGCAGCTTGGCGGCGGGACCCCCGGGGAATGAGCAGTTCTTC
.	TRBV5-1	.	TRBJ2-7	CASSLVAAYEQYF	TGCGCCAGCAGCTTGGTGGCGGCCTACGAGCAGTACTTC
.	TRBV6-1	.	TRBJ1-5	CASSVGNQPQHF	TGTGCCAGCAGTGTCGGCAATCAGCCCCAGCATTTT
TRBD2	TRBV7-2	.	TRBJ2-7	CASSPKISGRGYEQYF	TGTGCCAGCAGCCCGAAGATTAGCGGGAGAGGTTACGAGCAGTACTTC
TRBD2	TRBV5-1	.	TRBJ2-1	CASSLGGGSIYNEQFF	TGCGCCAGCAGCTTGGGAGGCGGGAGTATTTACAATGAGCAGTTCTTC
.	TRBV4-1	few	TRBJ2-1	CASSQDSGHRSSYNEQFF	TGCGCCAGCAGCCAAGATTCGGGACATCGCTCCTCCTACAATGAGCAGTTCTTC
.	TRBV29-1	few	TRBJ2-3	CSVVLPYTDTQYF	TGCAGCGTTGTTCTCCCCTACACAGATACGCAGTATTTT
TRBD1	TRBV5-1	few	TRBJ2-7	CASSPGTGTYEQYF	TGCGCCAGCAGCCCGGGGACAGGGACTTACGAGCAGTACTTC
.	TRBV9	few	TRBJ2-7	CASSLTGDYEQYF	TGTGCCAGCAGCCTTACGGGGGACTACGAGCAGTACTTC
TRBD2	TRBV7-9	.	TRBJ2-7	CASSFSAGGPNEQYF	TGTGCCAGCAGCTTCTCAGCGGGAGGGCCCAACGAGCAGTACTTC
TRBD1	TRBV5-6	.	TRBJ1-2	CASSPTGAVNYGYTF	TGTGCCAGCAGCCCGACAGGGGCGGTTAACTATGGCTACACCTTC
TRBD1	TRBV2	few	TRBJ2-1	CASTGQGGTYNEQFF	TGTGCCAGCACCGGACAGGGTGGGACCTACAATGAGCAGTTCTTC
.	TRBV11-3	.	TRBJ2-1	CASSFNNPQFF	TGTGCCAGCAGCTTCAACAACCCCCAGTTCTTC
.	TRBV6-4	few	TRBJ2-1	CASRDQSRDEQFF	TGTGCCAGCAGAGATCAATCACGGGATGAGCAGTTCTTC
TRBD1	TRBV4-3	few	TRBJ2-7	CASSQTGVLPDEQYF	TGCGCCAGCAGCCAGACAGGGGTTCTCCCGGACGAGCAGTACTTC
TRBD1	TRBV7-3	few	TRBJ1-1	CASSIRDRVFTEAFF	TGTGCCAGCAGCATTCGGGACAGGGTGTTCACTGAAGCTTTCTTT
.	TRBV13	.	TRBJ2-7	CASSLAGVYEQYF	TGTGCCAGCAGCTTAGCGGGAGTCTACGAGCAGTACTTC
.	TRBV9	few	TRBJ2-4	CASSAGRVASKNIQYF	TGTGCCAGCAGCGCAGGCAGGGTGGCGTCCAAAAACATTCAGTACTTC
.	TRBV30	.	TRBJ1-2	CAWSYHRENYGYTF	TGTGCCTGGAGTTATCACAGGGAAAACTATGGCTACACCTTC